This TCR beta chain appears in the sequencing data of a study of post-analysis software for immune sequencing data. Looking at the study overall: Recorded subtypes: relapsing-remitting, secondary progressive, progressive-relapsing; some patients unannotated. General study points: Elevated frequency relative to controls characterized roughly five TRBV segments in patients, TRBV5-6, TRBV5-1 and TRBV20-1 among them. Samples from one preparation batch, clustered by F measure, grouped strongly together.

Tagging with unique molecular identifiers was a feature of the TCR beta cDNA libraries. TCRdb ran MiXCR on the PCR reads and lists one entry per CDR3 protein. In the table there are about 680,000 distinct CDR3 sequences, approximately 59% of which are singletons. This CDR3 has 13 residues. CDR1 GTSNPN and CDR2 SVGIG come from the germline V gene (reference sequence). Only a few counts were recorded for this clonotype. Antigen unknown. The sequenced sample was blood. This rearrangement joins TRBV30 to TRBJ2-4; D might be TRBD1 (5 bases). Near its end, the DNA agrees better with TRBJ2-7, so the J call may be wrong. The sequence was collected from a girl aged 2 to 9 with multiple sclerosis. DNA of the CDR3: TGTGCCTGGCAAGACAGTTACCGAGGCGAGCAGTACTTC. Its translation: CAWQDSYRGEQYF.